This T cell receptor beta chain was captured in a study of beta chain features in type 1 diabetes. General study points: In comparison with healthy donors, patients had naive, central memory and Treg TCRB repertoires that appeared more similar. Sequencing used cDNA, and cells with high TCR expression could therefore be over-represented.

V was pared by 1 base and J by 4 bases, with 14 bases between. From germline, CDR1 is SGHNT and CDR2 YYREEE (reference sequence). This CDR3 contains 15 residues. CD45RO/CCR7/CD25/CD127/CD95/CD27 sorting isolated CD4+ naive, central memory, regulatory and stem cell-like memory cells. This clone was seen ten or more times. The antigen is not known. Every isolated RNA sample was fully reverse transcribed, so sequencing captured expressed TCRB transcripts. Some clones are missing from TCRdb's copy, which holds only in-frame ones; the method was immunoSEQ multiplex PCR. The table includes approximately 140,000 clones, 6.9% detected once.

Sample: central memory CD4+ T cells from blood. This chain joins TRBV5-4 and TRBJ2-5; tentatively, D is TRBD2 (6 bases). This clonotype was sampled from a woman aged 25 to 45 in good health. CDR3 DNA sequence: TGTGCCAGCAGCTTGATTGGAGGGGCTGGAGAGACCCAGTACTTC. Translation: CASSLIGGAGETQYF.